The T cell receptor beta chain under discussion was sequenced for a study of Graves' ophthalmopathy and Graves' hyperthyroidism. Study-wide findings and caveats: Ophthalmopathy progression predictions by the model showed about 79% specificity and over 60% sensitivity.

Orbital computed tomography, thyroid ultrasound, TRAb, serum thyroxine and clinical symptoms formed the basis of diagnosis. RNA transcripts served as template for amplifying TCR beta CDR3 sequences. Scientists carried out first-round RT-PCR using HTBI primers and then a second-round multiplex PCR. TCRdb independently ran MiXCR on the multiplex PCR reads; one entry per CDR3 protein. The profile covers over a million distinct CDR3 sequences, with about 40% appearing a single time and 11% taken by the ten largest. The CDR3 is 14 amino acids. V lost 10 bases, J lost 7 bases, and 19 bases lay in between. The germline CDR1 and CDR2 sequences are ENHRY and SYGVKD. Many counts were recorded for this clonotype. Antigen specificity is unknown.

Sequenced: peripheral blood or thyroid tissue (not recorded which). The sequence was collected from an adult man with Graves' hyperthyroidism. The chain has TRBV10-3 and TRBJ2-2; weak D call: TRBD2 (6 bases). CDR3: CASNRPGGNGELFF. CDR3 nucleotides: TGTGCCAGCAACAGACCCGGGGGAAACGGGGAGCTGTTTTTT.